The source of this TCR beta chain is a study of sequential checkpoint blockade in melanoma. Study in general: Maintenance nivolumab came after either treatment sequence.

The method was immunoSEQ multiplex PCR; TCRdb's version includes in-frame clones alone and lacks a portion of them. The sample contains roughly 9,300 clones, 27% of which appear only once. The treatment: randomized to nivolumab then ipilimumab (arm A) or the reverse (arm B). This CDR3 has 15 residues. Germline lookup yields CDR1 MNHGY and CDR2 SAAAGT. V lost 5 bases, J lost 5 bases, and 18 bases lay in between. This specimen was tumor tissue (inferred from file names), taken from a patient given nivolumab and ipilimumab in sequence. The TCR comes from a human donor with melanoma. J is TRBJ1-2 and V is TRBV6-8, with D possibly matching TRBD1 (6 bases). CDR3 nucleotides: TGTGCCAGCAGTGTTACCACGGACAGTCGATATGGCTACACCTTC. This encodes CASSVTTDSRYGYTF.